Listed below are T cell receptor beta chains from one sample, sequenced in a study of identifying expanded T cells in peripheral blood. Data came from immunoSEQ multiplex PCR; TCRdb stores just in-frame clones and leaves some out. The table shows approximately 140,000 clones, with 86% occurring only once. The sequencing input was blood. The receptor set was obtained from a person aged 18 to 75 in good health. Both conserved end residues are trimmed from each CDR3. The size field is filled for only some rows; it gives once, few, many or a size class.

TRBV4-2,-,TRBJ1-2,ASSQDGTGVKYGYT
TRBV10-3,-,TRBJ2-5,AISESKTGAGVQETQY
TRBV19,-,TRBJ1-1,ASSIRVGGIEAF
TRBV18,-,TRBJ1-1,ASSPLLLNTEAF
TRBV18,few,TRBJ1-5,ASSPLESSNQPQH
TRBV28,once,TRBJ1-4,ASSPWGQGNRNEKLF
TRBV19,-,TRBJ2-1,ASGQGASNEQF
TRBV7-3,-,TRBJ2-1,ASSATGIDNEQF
TRBV7-9,-,TRBJ2-1,ASSSRTSGRHYNEQF
TRBV19,-,TRBJ1-1,ASSIMGQMNTEAF
TRBV2,-,TRBJ2-1,ASGLMFGEQF
TRBV7-3,-,TRBJ2-2,ASSLTSGHDTGELF
TRBV4-3,-,TRBJ1-2,ASSARDRSYGYT
TRBV19,few,TRBJ1-6,ASSIARFPSNSPLH
TRBV5-6,once,TRBJ2-2,ASSLAGELF
TRBV28,-,TRBJ2-1,ASSLPYSFTDNEQF
TRBV5-1,-,TRBJ2-7,ASSFQGGPYEQY
TRBV10-1,-,TRBJ2-1,ASSVSSGPSSYNEQF
TRBV30,-,TRBJ2-7,AWSDNPQSGTYEQY
TRBV5-1,-,TRBJ1-6,ASSYDWGQTFNSPLH
TRBV4-2,few,TRBJ1-2,ASSQDLAGSYGYT
TRBV10-3,-,TRBJ1-1,AISESEGWTEAF
TRBV7-9,once,TRBJ2-3,ASSLQGASTDTQY
TRBV9,once,TRBJ2-7,ASSVGLGTGASRDYEQY
TRBV7-2,-,TRBJ2-3,ASSVGTSTDTQY
TRBV28,-,TRBJ2-2,ASSFWGRNTGELF
TRBV9,-,TRBJ2-1,ASSVAGVLASEQF
TRBV2,-,TRBJ2-5,ASSDVFIQETQY
TRBV5-4,-,TRBJ2-7,ASSFGTVPLASSYEQY
TRBV29-1,-,TRBJ1-2,SVVGDGYT
TRBV28,-,TRBJ2-1,ASAGVRGYNEQF
TRBV29-1,-,TRBJ2-1,SVGGGRYNEQF
TRBV5-4,-,TRBJ1-4,ASSSGQDNEKLF
TRBV6-5,-,TRBJ2-1,ASSYSGPQGSGEQF
TRBV4-1,-,TRBJ2-5,ASSQGLEY
TRBV5-6,-,TRBJ2-3,ASSLTIRDRDTDTQY
TRBV7-6,-,TRBJ2-3,ASSLEPWRGDTDTQY
TRBV10-1,-,TRBJ2-2,ASSELGEVDTGELF
TRBV6-6,-,TRBJ2-1,ASRSENEQF
TRBV28,-,TRBJ1-4,ASTQGWGTNEKLF
TRBV6-1,-,TRBJ2-3,ASSAVGTDTQY
TRBV11-2,-,TRBJ2-7,ASSWTGGSYEQY
TRBV7-9,once,TRBJ1-2,ASSSDRNDRGYT
TRBV5-1,-,TRBJ1-5,ASSPGQANQPQH
TRBV7-7,-,TRBJ2-5,ASSRGREQETQY
TRBV28,-,TRBJ2-5,ASSPVRETQY
TRBV10-3,once,TRBJ1-1,AIRDRANTEAF
TRBV11-2,-,TRBJ2-5,ASSLGLADAETQY
TRBV14,-,TRBJ1-1,ASSQGSLGRSTEAF
TRBV7-2,few,TRBJ2-3,ASSLARGLAEDTQY
TRBV14,-,TRBJ2-1,ASSFGGEKQF
TRBV6-4,-,TRBJ2-1,ASSDHRTSVDNEQF